Below, 19 T cell receptor beta chains from the same sample are listed, as sequenced in a study of Ad26.COV2.S vaccination and SARS-CoV-2 variants. Documented treatment: roughly 19 received Ad26.COV2.S at low or high dose, single or two shots; 5 received placebo; per-sample allocation not given. Material that was analyzed had been drawn on day 63 after the first vaccine or placebo injection. Sequenced by immunoSEQ multiplex PCR; TCRdb stores in-frame clones only, minus some. The sample records hundreds of thousands of clones, roughly 90% being singletons. Here the sequenced sample was peripheral blood, taken in a trial of Ad26.COV2.S vaccine versus placebo. These receptors all come from a person aged 18-65 years who received the Ad26.COV2.S COVID-19 vaccine or a placebo.

This chain links TRBV14 with TRBJ2-1, with 8 bases lining up with TRBD1. CDR1 is SGHDN and CDR2 is FVKESK in the germline V gene. This CDR3 is built from 16 residues. The ends lost 3 bases at V and 3 bases at J; junction bases unmatched: 7. CDR3 nucleotides: TGTGCCAGCAGCCACTCAGGACAGGGACACTACAATGAGCAGTTCTTC. It translates to CASSHSGQGHYNEQFF.

In its sample, this clone was seen a few times. This chain connects TRBV7-8 to TRBJ2-2; D may be TRBD2 (5 bases). The CDR3 sequence is 15 residues long. V dropped 0 bases and J dropped 0 bases, with 5 bases sitting between them. Germline V gene lookup returns CDR1 SGHVS and CDR2 FQNEAQ. In nucleotides, the CDR3 is TGTGCCAGCAGCTTAGCGGGAGCGAACACCGGGGAGCTGTTTTTT. Translation gives CASSLAGANTGELFF.

J is TRBJ2-4 and V is TRBV29-1, with 8 bases fitting TRBD1. Germline values: CDR1 SQVTM, CDR2 ANQGSEA. The CDR3 consists of 15 residues. V lost 4 bases to trimming and J lost 3 bases; unmatched junction nucleotides: 8. The CDR3 sequence is CSVALDRVDKNIQYF. CDR3 in DNA: TGCAGCGTTGCCTTGGACAGGGTTGACAAAAACATTCAGTACTTC. Looking up the rest from reference TRBV29-1 and TRBJ2-4 gives the full variable domain: SAVISQKPSRDICQRGTSLTIQCQVDSQVTMMFWYRQQPGQSLTLIATANQGSEATYESGFVIDKFPISRPNLTFSTLTVSNMSPEDSSIYLCSVALDRVDKNIQYFGAGTRLSVL.

The V call is TRBV19, the J call TRBJ2-4; D is undetermined. The CDR3 extends over 13 amino acids. Trimming cost V 0 bases and J 1 base, with 1 base left between them. Per the germline V gene, CDR1 is LNHDA and CDR2 is SQIVND (reference sequence). The chain's CDR3 is CASSIDAKNIQYF. The CDR3 DNA reads as TGTGCCAGTAGTATAGACGCCAAAAACATTCAGTACTTC. Full variable domain (rest looked up from reference TRBV19 and TRBJ2-4): DGGITQSPKYLFRKEGQNVTLSCEQNLNHDAMYWYRQDPGQGLRLIYYSQIVNDFQKGDIAEGYSVSREKKESFPLTVTSAQKNPTAFYLCASSIDAKNIQYFGAGTRLSVL.

V and J are TRBV19 and TRBJ2-1; 9 bases are shared with TRBD1. The trim removed 3 bases at V and 4 bases at J, leaving 4 bases unmatched. This CDR3 contains 15 residues. The V gene's germline CDR1 is LNHDA and CDR2 SQIVND (reference sequence). The CDR3 loop reads CASSISGQGYNEQFF. In DNA, the CDR3 is TGTGCCAGTAGTATTTCGGGACAGGGATACAATGAGCAGTTCTTC. The whole variable domain, remainder taken from reference TRBV19 and TRBJ2-1, is DGGITQSPKYLFRKEGQNVTLSCEQNLNHDAMYWYRQDPGQGLRLIYYSQIVNDFQKGDIAEGYSVSREKKESFPLTVTSAQKNPTAFYLCASSISGQGYNEQFFGPGTRLTVL.

The chain carries TRBV6-6 and TRBJ1-2; a possible D gene is TRBD1 (5 bases). The CDR3 sequence is 15 residues long. Trimming left V 6 bases short and J 3 bases short, with 17 bases between. The V gene's germline CDR1 is MNHNY and CDR2 SVGAGI (reference sequence). The CDR3, as DNA: TGTGCCAGCAGCCCCAGACGGGGGGACGACTATGGCTACACCTTC. This translates into CASSPRRGDDYGYTF.

This chain connects TRBV6-2 or TRBV6-3 to TRBJ1-5, with no clear D. Trimming took 5 bases from V and 5 from J, leaving 16 bases between them. There are 15 residues in the CDR3. From germline, CDR1 is MNHEY and CDR2 SVGEGT. The CDR3 bases are TGTGCCAGCAGTCGAATGCTGACGGTAGATCAGCCCCAGCATTTT. Translation: CASSRMLTVDQPQHF.

This chain joins TRBV5-1 and TRBJ1-4; D is perhaps TRBD1 (6 bases). The germline gives CDR1 SGHRS, CDR2 YFSETQ. The V gene lost 1 base and the J gene lost 6 bases, with 10 bases spanning the gap. The CDR3 covers 14 residues. CDR3 sequence (DNA): TGCGCCAGCAGCTTGCGAGGGGGGGATGAAAAACTGTTTTTT. As protein: CASSLRGGDEKLFF.

Comment on this clone: The sample holds other DNA sequences that translate to the same CDR3. This sequence joins TRBV5-1 and TRBJ1-5; TRBD1 aligns across 7 bases. The V segment lost 4 bases and the J segment 3 bases; nucleotides outside the gene matches: 4. CDR1 is SGHRS and CDR2 is YFSETQ in the germline V gene. The CDR3 length is 14 residues. In nucleotides, the CDR3 is TGCGCCAGCAGCCCCGGGACAGCCAATCAGCCCCAGCATTTT. Translating gives CASSPGTANQPQHF.

In the case of this clone: Its ends do not fully match the called genes, so a read error is possible. The rearrangement uses TRBV6-6 and TRBJ2-7; D is possibly TRBD2 (6 bases). The CDR3 has 12 amino acids. Germline V gene lookup returns CDR1 MNHNY and CDR2 SVGAGI (reference sequence). CDR3 bases: TGTGCCAGCAGGCCCCGGCCCGCGGGGCGCTTTTTC. Translating it yields CASRPRPAGRFF.

This chain links TRBV6-1 with TRBJ2-1, with D possibly being TRBD2 (6 bases). Germline CDR1 is MNHNS and CDR2 is SASEGT. This CDR3 region has 18 residues. With 4 bases removed from V and 0 bases from J, the gap between germline ends came to 19 bases. In nucleotides, the CDR3 is TGTGCCAGCAGTGGCCTCTGGCGTTTGGGGGGCTCCTACAATGAGCAGTTCTTC. Translating gives CASSGLWRLGGSYNEQFF.

J is TRBJ1-5 and V is TRBV6-2 or TRBV6-3, with D possibly being TRBD1 (5 bases). Trimming cost V 6 bases and J 0 bases, with 15 bases left between them. Per germline, CDR1 MNHEY and CDR2 SVGEGT. This CDR3 has 16 amino acids. CDR3 sequence (DNA): TGTGCCAGCAGCCTCTCCGGGACCTATAGCAATCAGCCCCAGCATTTT. Protein: CASSLSGTYSNQPQHF.

Comments on this clone: Germline is not matched at one junction end, which may reflect a read error. The J gene is TRBJ2-5, the V gene TRBV11-2; TRBD2 might be the D (6 bases). The CDR3 runs to 14 residues. Germline V gene lookup returns CDR1 SGHAT and CDR2 FQNNGV. As DNA, the CDR3 is TGTGCCAGCAGCTCTTCGCGGGGTCAAGGGACCCAGTACTTC. The encoded protein is CASSSSRGQGTQYF.

The genes are TRBV3-1 (or the pseudogene TRBV3-2) and TRBJ1-1, with 9 bases aligning to TRBD1. V lost 4 bases, J lost 2 bases, and 8 bases stayed unmatched. The CDR3 extends over 16 amino acids. Germline-derived CDR1 and CDR2 are LGHDT and YNNKEL (reference sequence). CDR3 coding DNA: TGTGCCAGCAGCCGCCGGACAGGGGAACGAAACACTGAAGCTTTCTTT. Encoded protein: CASSRRTGERNTEAFF.

The chain combines TRBV2 with TRBJ1-1; D is uncertain. CDR3 length: 13 residues. The ends were cut back, 8 bases at V and 0 bases at J, with 10 bases in the middle. Germline V CDR1 and CDR2: SNHLY, FYNNEI. The CDR3 here is CASGMEMNTEAFF. CDR3 nucleotide sequence: TGTGCCAGCGGGATGGAGATGAACACTGAAGCTTTCTTT.

The chain couples TRBV7-8 to TRBJ1-1, with D hard to call. Trimming shortened V by 3 bases and J by 1 base, and 12 bases separated the two germline ends. Germline CDR1 is SGHVS and CDR2 is FQNEAQ. The CDR3 sequence is 15 residues long. The CDR3 sequence: CASSLDYRPNTEAFF. The CDR3 DNA reads as TGTGCCAGCAGCTTGGACTATCGGCCGAACACTGAAGCTTTCTTT.

The genes are TRBV13 and TRBJ2-7, with 11 bases fitting TRBD2. Germline values: CDR1 PRHDT, CDR2 FYEKMQ (reference sequence). Germline trimming cut 5 bases from V and 2 bases from J; bases unmatched to any gene: 5. This CDR3 region has 15 residues. CDR3 residues: CASSEGLADTYEQYF. In nucleotides, the CDR3 is TGTGCCAGCAGCGAGGGACTAGCGGATACCTACGAGCAGTACTTC.

The chain is built from TRBV7-3 and TRBJ1-6, with D perhaps matching TRBD1 (5 bases). Germline assignment: CDR1 SGHTA and CDR2 FQGTGA. This CDR3 is 14 amino acids long. V was cut by 5 bases and J by 7 bases, with 12 bases left in between. CDR3 loop: CASSQDRNNSPLHF. The DNA for the CDR3 is TGTGCCAGCAGCCAAGACAGAAACAATTCACCCCTCCACTTT.

The chain employs TRBV19 and TRBJ1-1; TRBD1 might be the D (6 bases). CDR1 is LNHDA, CDR2 SQIVND, per germline (reference sequence). The V end lost 7 bases, the J end lost 6 bases, and 12 bases lay between the germline ends. The CDR3 contains 12 residues. The chain's CDR3 is CASIEGGSEAFF. The CDR3 nucleotides read TGTGCCAGTATCGAGGGGGGTTCTGAAGCTTTCTTT.